The 27 T cell receptor beta chains given below trace back to one sample, sequenced in a study of blood T cell repertoires in COVID-19. Data came from immunoSEQ multiplex PCR; TCRdb stores just in-frame clones and leaves some out. The table lists 200,000 to 250,000 clones, approximately 84% of them singletons. The source material was peripheral blood. The receptors come from a woman in her fifties or sixties with acute or convalescent COVID-19.

The chain links TRBV6-1 to TRBJ1-5, with 7 bases identical to TRBD1. Losses at the gene ends were 7 bases for V and 5 bases for J; bases not matched to a gene: 2. The germline V gene has CDR1 MNHNS and CDR2 SASEGT. This CDR3 has 12 amino acids. CDR3 residues: CASNTGDQPQHF. The DNA of the CDR3 is TGTGCCAGCAACACAGGGGATCAGCCCCAGCATTTT.

The chain links TRBV5-6 to TRBJ1-2, with 7 bases lining up with TRBD1. Trimming took 4 bases from V and 8 from J; bases not matched to a gene: 5. The V gene's germline CDR1 is SGHDT and CDR2 YYEEEE. This CDR3 is 12 amino acids long. In DNA, the CDR3 is TGTGCCAGCAGCCAACACAGGGGAGGCTACACCTTC. Translation: CASSQHRGGYTF. The variable domain in full, with the rest retrieved from reference TRBV5-6 and TRBJ1-2, is DAGVTQSPTHLIKTRGQQVTLRCSPKSGHDTVSWYQQALGQGPQFIFQYYEEEERQRGNFPDRFSGHQFPNYSSELNVNALLLGDSALYLCASSQHRGGYTFGSGTRLTVV.

This clone came up a few times. The V and J genes are TRBV5-1 and TRBJ2-7, with D perhaps matching TRBD1 (5 bases). Looked up from germline, CDR1 is SGHRS and CDR2 is YFSETQ. The CDR3 extends over 12 amino acids. V was cut by 5 bases and J by 7 bases, with 13 bases left in between. CDR3 nucleotide sequence: TGCGCCAGCAGTTCTTATGGGGCAGAGCAGTACTTC. Translation: CASSSYGAEQYF. The full variable domain, rest sourced from reference TRBV5-1 and TRBJ2-7, is KAGVTQTPRYLIKTRGQQVTLSCSPISGHRSVSWYQQTPGQGLQFLFEYFSETQRNKGNFPGRFSGRQFSNSRSEMNVSTLELGDSALYLCASSSYGAEQYFGPGTRLTVT.

The chain combines TRBV10-3 with TRBJ1-2; D ambiguous. Trimming left V 10 bases short and J 2 bases short, with 17 bases between. CDR3 length: 14 amino acids. Germline loops: CDR1 ENHRY, CDR2 SYGVKD. CDR3 nucleotide sequence: TGTGCCAGCGGAAGTCCCCCCCTCAACTATGGCTACACCTTC. This gives the protein CASGSPPLNYGYTF.

With respect to this clone: Other DNA sequences in this specimen translate into the identical CDR3. The chain couples TRBV5-1 to TRBJ2-1, with 9 positions matching TRBD1. There are 15 residues in the CDR3. CDR1 is SGHRS and CDR2 is YFSETQ in the germline V gene. Trimming removed 4 bases from V and 2 bases from J; junction bases left unmatched: 4. DNA for the CDR3: TGCGCCAGCAGCCGGACAGGGGAAGCCTACAATGAGCAGTTCTTC. Protein product: CASSRTGEAYNEQFF. The full variable domain, completed using reference TRBV5-1 and TRBJ2-1, is KAGVTQTPRYLIKTRGQQVTLSCSPISGHRSVSWYQQTPGQGLQFLFEYFSETQRNKGNFPGRFSGRQFSNSRSEMNVSTLELGDSALYLCASSRTGEAYNEQFFGPGTRLTVL.

This clone was seen a few times. This chain links TRBV27 with TRBJ2-7, with TRBD2 matching over 15 bases. CDR3 length equals 16 residues. V lost 8 bases to trimming and J lost 3 bases; unmatched junction nucleotides: 8. Germline V gene sequence: CDR1 MNHEY, CDR2 SMNVEV (reference sequence). Here the CDR3 reads CASPGLAGGSIYEQYF. CDR3 sequence (DNA): TGTGCCAGCCCGGGACTAGCGGGGGGCTCAATCTACGAGCAGTACTTC.

The J gene is TRBJ1-1, the V gene TRBV28; the match to TRBD1 covers 9 bases. Germline V gene lookup returns CDR1 MDHEN and CDR2 SYDVKM. The CDR3 sequence is 14 residues long. The V and J ends lost 7 bases and 4 bases, in that order; junction bases with no gene match: 7. The CDR3 is CASTLTGGGTEAFF. CDR3 nucleotides: TGTGCCAGCACCCTCACAGGGGGCGGCACTGAAGCTTTCTTT.

V gene TRBV6-5 combines with J gene TRBJ1-2; D may be TRBD1 (6 bases). The CDR3 runs to 14 residues. Germline CDR1 reads MNHEY; CDR2 reads SVGAGI. Trimming took off 6 bases at V and 8 bases at J, with 19 bases between the two ends. Here the CDR3 DNA reads TGTGCCAGCAGGGGGACGGGGGGGCAGGAGGGCTACACCTTC. Translated, it gives CASRGTGGQEGYTF.

The V and J genes are TRBV6-6 and TRBJ2-3, with D possibly being TRBD2 (5 bases). Germline CDR1 and CDR2: MNHNY and SVGAGI (reference sequence). This CDR3 comprises 14 residues. V dropped 8 bases and J dropped 1 base, with 13 bases sitting between them. CDR3 DNA sequence: TGTGCCAGCCGGCGCTCCGGGGGCACAGATACGCAGTATTTT. This codes for CASRRSGGTDTQYF.

The CDR3 DNA reads TGTGCCTGGACAGGGTGGGACACTGAAGCTTTCTTT. Its protein product is CAWTGWDTEAFF. V and J are TRBV30 and TRBJ1-1, with D maybe TRBD1 (5 bases). Germline values: CDR1 GTSNPN, CDR2 SVGIG (reference sequence). The CDR3 sequence is 12 residues long. V lost 4 bases to trimming and J lost 3 bases, with 9 bases between them. The full variable domain, with the rest looked up from reference TRBV30 and TRBJ1-1, is SQTIHQWPATLVQPVGSPLSLECTVEGTSNPNLYWYRQAAGRGLQLLFYSVGIGQISSEVPQNLSASRPQDRQFILSSKKLLLSDSGFYLCAWTGWDTEAFFGQGTRLTVV.

The V call is TRBV27, the J call TRBJ1-1; a possible D gene is TRBD1 (5 bases). The CDR3 is 14 residues long. CDR1 is MNHEY and CDR2 is SMNVEV in the germline V gene (reference sequence). V lost 4 bases to trimming and J lost 4 bases, with 13 bases between them. The CDR3 DNA reads as TGTGCCAGCAGTTACCGACACGGGGGCACTGAAGCTTTCTTT. Its protein is CASSYRHGGTEAFF.

The chain employs TRBV3-1 (or the pseudogene TRBV3-2) and TRBJ2-2; D remains ambiguous. CDR3 length: 12 residues. V shed 7 bases and J shed 2 bases, with 5 bases lying between them. Germline V gene data show CDR1 as LGHDT and CDR2 as YNNKEL (reference sequence). The CDR3 DNA follows: TGTGCCAGCACCTCCAACACCGGGGAGCTGTTTTTT. Amino acid sequence: CASTSNTGELFF.

This chain links TRBV7-9 with TRBJ1-5, with 7 bases identical to TRBD1. Germline V CDR1 and CDR2: SEHNR, FQNEAQ (reference sequence). The CDR3 contains 14 residues. Trimming cost V 5 bases and J 3 bases; bases outside gene matches: 4. CDR3 nucleotides: TGTGCCAGCAGCGTAGACAGGGCCAATCAGCCCCAGCATTTT. Translation gives CASSVDRANQPQHF. The whole variable domain, filled in from reference TRBV7-9 and TRBJ1-5, reads DTGVSQNPRHKITKRGQNVTFRCDPISEHNRLYWYRQTLGQGPEFLTYFQNEAQLEKSRLLSDRFSAERPKGSFSTLEIQRTEQGDSAMYLCASSVDRANQPQHFGDGTRLSIL.

Here the CDR3 reads CASSLLVGAEQFF. The DNA of the CDR3 is TGTGCCAGCAGCCTCTTAGTAGGGGCGGAGCAGTTCTTC. The V gene is TRBV3-1 (or the pseudogene TRBV3-2), the J gene TRBJ2-1; maybe TRBD1 (5 bases). There are 13 residues in the CDR3. Germline V gene data show CDR1 as LGHDT and CDR2 as YNNKEL (reference sequence). The V and J ends lost 4 bases and 10 bases respectively, with 14 bases between them.

This clone has only a few counts. This chain joins TRBV2 and TRBJ2-1; 7 bases are a match to TRBD2. The CDR3 is 15 residues long. The germline CDR1 and CDR2 sequences are SNHLY and FYNNEI. With V trimmed by 6 bases and J by 3 bases, 8 bases remained unmatched. The DNA for the CDR3 is TGTGCCAGCAGACAAAGCGGGACTTACTACAATGAGCAGTTCTTC. Protein sequence: CASRQSGTYYNEQFF.

This clone was seen many times. The chain links TRBV3-1 (or the pseudogene TRBV3-2) to TRBJ1-6; TRBD1 is a possible D gene (5 bases). V lost 0 bases, J lost 6 bases, and 12 bases lay in between. Germline values: CDR1 LGHDT, CDR2 YNNKEL (reference sequence). CDR3 length equals 16 residues. CDR3 bases: TGTGCCAGCAGCCAAGACTTCGGACACCGTAATTCACCCCTCCACTTT. It specifies CASSQDFGHRNSPLHF.

This chain joins TRBV30 and TRBJ1-6; a weak D match, TRBD1 (5 bases). Trimming removed 2 bases at V and 8 bases at J, with 10 bases between. CDR3 length: 13 residues. The germline gives CDR1 GTSNPN, CDR2 SVGIG (reference sequence). Written as DNA, the CDR3 is TGTGCCTGGAGTACCAGACAGCATTCACCCCTCCACTTT. Translating gives CAWSTRQHSPLHF.

The chain employs TRBV12-5 and TRBJ1-4; 7 positions match TRBD1. This CDR3 region has 16 residues. The ends lost 3 bases at V and 0 bases at J; junction bases unmatched: 4. CDR1 and CDR2 (germline): LGHNT, FRNRAP. This CDR3 is CASGLDREPTNEKLFF. The CDR3 DNA sequence: TGTGCTAGTGGTTTAGACAGGGAACCAACTAATGAAAAACTGTTTTTT.

The chain links TRBV27 to TRBJ2-6, with a possible D match to TRBD2 (6 bases). From germline, CDR1 is MNHEY and CDR2 SMNVEV (reference sequence). The CDR3 is 19 amino acids. Trimming took 6 bases from V and 3 from J, leaving 24 bases between them. In DNA, the CDR3 is TGTGCCAGCAGCCAACGCTTGTTGTCGGGGGTAGGTGGGGCCAACGTCCTGACTTTC. Encoded protein: CASSQRLLSGVGGANVLTF.

The chain couples TRBV5-6 to TRBJ2-3, with TRBD2 matching 7 bases. Germline lookup yields CDR1 SGHDT and CDR2 YYEEEE. This CDR3 comprises 15 residues. The V and J ends lost 4 bases and 4 bases, in that order; junction bases with no gene match: 9. The CDR3 sequence: CASSPRVGGSDTQYF. CDR3 nucleotides: TGTGCCAGCAGCCCTAGGGTCGGGGGGTCAGATACGCAGTATTTT.

The V call is TRBV5-4, the J call TRBJ1-1; no clear D gene. Trimming took off 2 bases at V and 1 base at J, with 9 bases between the two ends. Germline CDR1 is SGHNT and CDR2 is YYREEE (reference sequence). The CDR3 extends over 14 amino acids. The chain's CDR3 is CASSFVSGNTEAFF. The CDR3 DNA sequence: TGTGCCAGCAGCTTCGTTTCAGGGAACACTGAAGCTTTCTTT.

The V and J genes are TRBV6-5 and TRBJ1-5, with D perhaps TRBD1 (6 bases). Germline-derived CDR1 and CDR2 are MNHEY and SVGAGI. V lost 6 bases, J lost 2 bases, and 8 bases lay in between. The CDR3 sequence is 13 residues long. For the CDR3, the DNA is TGTGCCAGCAGCCGGACAGGCAATCAGCCCCAGCATTTT. Its protein product is CASSRTGNQPQHF.

This chain joins TRBV7-2 and TRBJ2-2; 8 bases agree with TRBD2. The V gene end was trimmed by 7 bases and the J gene end by 1 base; junction bases not matched to a gene: 5. Germline V gene data show CDR1 as SGHTA and CDR2 as FQGNSA. This CDR3 comprises 15 residues. This CDR3 is CASTVSGVNTGELFF. The CDR3 DNA sequence: TGTGCCAGCACCGTTAGCGGGGTGAACACCGGGGAGCTGTTTTTT.

The chain recombines TRBV7-2 with TRBJ1-2, with D unresolved. CDR1 and CDR2 (germline): SGHTA, FQGNSA. The CDR3 has 15 amino acids. V was cut by 2 bases and J by 3 bases, with 13 bases left in between. The CDR3 DNA reads as TGTGCCAGCAGCTTAACGAATTGGGGAGACTATGGCTACACCTTC. Amino acid sequence: CASSLTNWGDYGYTF.

The chain is built from TRBV27 and TRBJ2-6, with 9 bases matching TRBD1. This CDR3 has 18 residues. V was pared by 2 bases and J by 0 bases, with 5 bases of the junction left unmatched. In germline, CDR1 is MNHEY, CDR2 SMNVEV (reference sequence). CDR3 sequence reads: CASSLRQGGLSGANVLTF. CDR3 nucleotide sequence: TGTGCCAGCAGTTTACGACAGGGGGGACTCTCTGGGGCCAACGTCCTGACTTTC.

This clone was counted once. The chain carries TRBV5-8 and TRBJ1-4, with 8 bases that match TRBD1. The CDR3 runs to 15 residues. Germline assignment: CDR1 SGHTS and CDR2 YDEGEE. Germline trimming cut 3 bases from V and 3 bases from J; bases unmatched to any gene: 4. The CDR3 loop is CASSYMGQANEKLFF. The DNA for the CDR3 is TGTGCCAGCAGCTACATGGGACAGGCTAATGAAAAACTGTTTTTT.

The chain couples TRBV24-1 to TRBJ1-2; D unresolved. CDR3 length equals 14 residues. Per germline, CDR1 KGHDR and CDR2 SFDVKD. Trimming cost V 3 bases and J 6 bases, with 13 bases left between them. CDR3 region: CATSDATNLNGYTF. CDR3 sequence (DNA): TGTGCCACCAGTGATGCAACTAATCTAAATGGCTACACCTTC.